One sample yielded the 29 T cell receptor beta chains listed below, sequenced in a study of T-cell reconstitution after alpha-beta-depleted transplantation in children. Unique molecular identifiers were used in preparing the TCRbeta library. TCRdb re-called the PCR reads with MiXCR, one entry per CDR3 protein. Of 400,000 to 500,000 distinct CDR3 sequences in the sample, roughly 10% are singletons; the top ten hold about 5%. The sample here was PBMCs from the stem cell graft donor, taken from the stem cell graft. These receptors were collected from a human donor who donated a stem cell graft to a child with acute myeloid leukemia.

There are a few counts of this clonotype. Here the CDR3 DNA reads TGCAGCGGTAGCGGCATCGAGCCCTACAATGAGCAGTTCTTC. Its protein is CSGSGIEPYNEQFF. The chain has TRBV20-1 and TRBJ2-1; D is possibly TRBD2 (6 bases). CDR1 is DFQATT, CDR2 SNEGSKA, per germline (reference sequence). CDR3 length: 14 amino acids.

V gene TRBV4-3 combines with J gene TRBJ2-6, with D unclear. Per the germline V gene, CDR1 is LGHNA and CDR2 is YSLEER. The CDR3 has 15 residues. Trimming shortened V by 4 bases and J by 0 bases, and 7 bases separated the two germline ends. CDR3 sequence reads: CASSLYNSGANVLTF. In DNA form, the CDR3 reads TGCGCCAGCAGCCTCTATAACTCTGGGGCCAACGTCCTGACTTTC.

V is TRBV12-3 or TRBV12-4 and J is TRBJ2-4, with a tentative D call TRBD2 (6 bases). V dropped 1 base and J dropped 6 bases, with 13 bases sitting between them. This CDR3 region has 15 residues. DNA of the CDR3: TGTGCCAGCAGTTTAGAGGGAGGATGGGGAAACATTCAGTACTTC. As protein: CASSLEGGWGNIQYF.

In this sample, this clonotype turned up a few times. The chain has TRBV7-3 and TRBJ2-1; 11 nucleotides agree with TRBD1. This CDR3 has 15 residues. Germline CDR1 is SGHTA and CDR2 is FQGTGA. The V segment lost 2 bases and the J segment 7 bases; nucleotides outside the gene matches: 4. The CDR3: CASSLWGQGVNEQFF. As DNA, the CDR3 is TGTGCCAGCAGCTTATGGGGACAGGGGGTAAATGAGCAGTTCTTC.

The chain links TRBV5-8 to TRBJ2-6; D assignment may be TRBD1 or TRBD2 (5 bases each). The CDR3 runs 15 residues. Germline V gives CDR1 SGHTS, CDR2 YDEGEE. Trimming stripped 4 bases from V and 2 bases from J, with 10 bases between. The CDR3 nucleotides read TGTGCCAGCAGCCGGGACCTGGCTGGGGCCAACGTCCTGACTTTC. Its translation: CASSRDLAGANVLTF.

This clonotype was recorded many times. The rearrangement links TRBV20-1 to TRBJ1-2; tentative D call: TRBD1 (5 bases). The V gene's germline CDR1 is DFQATT and CDR2 SNEGSKA (reference sequence). Trimming shortened V by 5 bases and J by 8 bases, and 18 bases separated the two germline ends. The CDR3 has 13 amino acids. CDR3: CSAEHGTSWGYTF. The CDR3 nucleotides are TGCAGTGCTGAACATGGGACTTCCTGGGGCTACACCTTC.

This clonotype occurred a few times. The chain joins TRBV12-3 or TRBV12-4 to TRBJ1-5; D is possibly TRBD1 (6 bases). Trimming shortened V by 6 bases and J by 7 bases, and 13 bases separated the two germline ends. There are 13 residues in the CDR3. The DNA for the CDR3 is TGTGCCAGCAGGATTGCGGACAGCCAGCCCCAGCATTTT. Residues: CASRIADSQPQHF.

The rearrangement uses TRBV29-1 and TRBJ2-1, with D possibly called TRBD1 or TRBD2 (5 bases each). The V gene lost 6 bases and the J gene lost 9 bases, with 18 bases spanning the gap. From germline, CDR1 is SQVTM and CDR2 ANQGSEA. CDR3 length equals 13 residues. The CDR3 DNA sequence: TGCAGCGTCCGGGGCACCTTGTGGGGTGAGCAGTTCTTC. Amino acid sequence: CSVRGTLWGEQFF.

This clonotype was seen a few times. This sequence joins TRBV29-1 and TRBJ2-7; D may be TRBD2 (5 bases). Germline CDR1 reads SQVTM; CDR2 reads ANQGSEA. The CDR3 is 12 residues long. Trimming pared 4 bases from V and 3 bases from J, leaving 10 bases between. CDR3 region: CSVASGIYEQYF. The CDR3 nucleotides are TGCAGCGTTGCCAGCGGCATCTACGAGCAGTACTTC.

This clonotype has a count of ten or more. The J gene is TRBJ2-3, the V gene TRBV7-6; 7 nucleotides line up with TRBD2. The V and J ends lost 3 bases and 5 bases, in that order; junction bases with no gene match: 5. CDR1 is SGHVS, CDR2 FNYEAQ, per germline. The CDR3 covers 14 residues. The CDR3 loop reads CASSLSWGGDTQYF. DNA of the CDR3: TGTGCCAGCAGCTTGAGTTGGGGGGGAGATACGCAGTATTTT.

There are many counts of this clonotype. This rearrangement joins TRBV20-1 to TRBJ2-7; TRBD1 agrees at 7 bases. Per the germline V gene, CDR1 is DFQATT and CDR2 is SNEGSKA (reference sequence). V trimming: 2 bases; J trimming: 3 bases; junction bases outside the gene matches: 10. The CDR3 is made up of 15 amino acids. The CDR3 loop reads CSARSPGQSDYEQYF. Written as DNA, the CDR3 is TGCAGTGCTAGATCTCCGGGACAGAGCGACTACGAGCAGTACTTC.

This clonotype has just a few counts. The chain combines TRBV20-1 with TRBJ2-3; 11 bases are a match to TRBD2. The CDR3 has 17 amino acids. V shed 5 bases and J 0 bases; nucleotides not matched to a gene: 10. Looked up from germline, CDR1 is DFQATT and CDR2 is SNEGSKA (reference sequence). The DNA for the CDR3 is TGCAGTGCTCCCGGGACTAGCGGCAGCGGGAGCACAGATACGCAGTATTTT. Translation gives CSAPGTSGSGSTDTQYF.

The gene calls are TRBV5-4 and TRBJ2-3; TRBD2 aligns across 11 bases. Germline V gene lookup returns CDR1 SGHNT and CDR2 YYREEE (reference sequence). This CDR3 region has 15 residues. V gave up 7 bases and J gave up 7 bases; unmatched junction bases: 11. CDR3: CASAQSPSGGNTQYF. The CDR3, as DNA: TGTGCCAGCGCCCAGAGTCCTAGCGGGGGGAATACGCAGTATTTT. The full variable domain, with the rest looked up from reference TRBV5-4 and TRBJ2-3, is ETGVTQSPTHLIKTRGQQVTLRCSSQSGHNTVSWYQQALGQGPQFIFQYYREEENGRGNFPPRFSGLQFPNYSSELNVNALELDDSALYLCASAQSPSGGNTQYFGPGTRLTVL.

This clonotype was seen only a few times. The chain recombines TRBV6-2 or TRBV6-3 with TRBJ2-2; 9 positions match TRBD2. The V segment lost 7 bases and the J segment 5 bases; nucleotides outside the gene matches: 14. The CDR3 extends over 17 amino acids. CDR1 MNHEY and CDR2 SVGEGT come from the germline V gene. CDR3 in DNA: TGTGCCAGCAATCGAGAGCGGGGGGTTGGTGAGACCGGGGAGCTGTTTTTT. Residues: CASNRERGVGETGELFF.

J is TRBJ2-3 and V is TRBV18; the match to TRBD1 covers 8 bases. V was pared by 3 bases and J by 6 bases, with 8 bases of the junction left unmatched. The length of the CDR3 is 15 residues. The V gene's germline CDR1 is KGHSH and CDR2 LQKENI. The CDR3 region is CASSPSHTGGDTQYF. The CDR3 nucleotides read TGTGCCAGCTCACCGTCACACACAGGGGGTGATACGCAGTATTTT.

The chain combines TRBV5-4 with TRBJ2-1; D uncertain. The germline V and J ends were trimmed by 1 base and 10 bases, with 12 bases remaining between them. This CDR3 region has 13 residues. CDR1 is SGHNT, CDR2 YYREEE, per germline (reference sequence). The CDR3 DNA is TGTGCCAGCAGCTTGTCGTTAGTGGAAGAGCAGTTCTTC. Translated: CASSLSLVEEQFF.

The V gene is TRBV7-9, the J gene TRBJ1-2, with D perhaps matching TRBD1 (5 bases). V was clipped by 2 bases and J by 2 bases, with 9 bases between them. CDR3 size: 14 residues. Germline CDR1 reads SEHNR; CDR2 reads FQNEAQ (reference sequence). In nucleotides, the CDR3 is TGTGCCAGCAGCTTAAATGGGGGGAACTATGGCTACACCTTC. Translating gives CASSLNGGNYGYTF. Full variable domain (remainder filled in from reference TRBV7-9 and TRBJ1-2): DTGVSQNPRHKITKRGQNVTFRCDPISEHNRLYWYRQTLGQGPEFLTYFQNEAQLEKSRLLSDRFSAERPKGSFSTLEIQRTEQGDSAMYLCASSLNGGNYGYTFGSGTRLTVV.

This clonotype was seen ten or more times. The rearrangement uses TRBV27 and TRBJ2-3; 11 bases are a match to TRBD2. V lost 2 bases, J lost 0 bases, and 10 bases stayed unmatched. Germline V lookup: CDR1 MNHEY, CDR2 SMNVEV (reference sequence). This CDR3 region has 19 residues. The CDR3 sequence: CASSLDLAGGRTSTDTQYF. The CDR3 DNA follows: TGTGCCAGCAGTTTAGACCTAGCGGGGGGCCGTACTAGCACAGATACGCAGTATTTT.

The chain joins TRBV12-3 or TRBV12-4 to TRBJ2-1; no clear D. This CDR3 is 15 amino acids long. Trimming removed 6 bases from V and 0 bases from J, with 12 bases in between. This CDR3 is CASSLEDLSYNEQFF. The CDR3 nucleotides read TGTGCCAGCAGCCTAGAGGACCTCTCCTACAATGAGCAGTTCTTC.

The rearrangement uses TRBV14 and TRBJ2-1; D not resolved. Per germline, CDR1 SGHDN and CDR2 FVKESK. V was pared by 0 bases and J by 8 bases, with 11 bases between. CDR3 length: 14 residues. CDR3 coding DNA: TGTGCCAGCAGCCAAGAGATGGGTCCCTATGAGCAGTTCTTC. Its translation is CASSQEMGPYEQFF.

The CDR3 reads CASRPGQGGGTQYF. The CDR3 DNA sequence: TGTGCCAGCAGACCAGGACAGGGCGGAGGTACGCAGTATTTT. The genes are TRBV9 and TRBJ2-3, with 8 bases identical to TRBD1. The CDR3 totals 14 residues. The germline CDR1 and CDR2 sequences are SGDLS and YYNGEE. The J segment lost 8 bases and the V segment lost 5 bases, leaving 10 bases of the junction unmatched.

In this sample, this clonotype turned up many times. The rearrangement joins TRBV3-1 to TRBJ1-4, with D perhaps matching TRBD1 (5 bases). V dropped 7 bases and J dropped 8 bases, with 14 bases sitting between them. Germline loops: CDR1 LGHDT, CDR2 YNNKEL (reference sequence). This CDR3 spans 13 amino acids. This chain's CDR3 is CASTRGVGEKLFF. For the CDR3, the DNA is TGTGCCAGCACTCGGGGGGTCGGGGAAAAACTGTTTTTT.

The chain employs TRBV6-5 and TRBJ2-7; D may be TRBD1 or TRBD2 (6 bases each). V lost 6 bases, J lost 4 bases, and 19 bases lay in between. The CDR3 consists of 15 residues. Germline CDR1 is MNHEY and CDR2 is SVGAGI. CDR3 protein: CASSARDSGVYEQYV. As DNA, the CDR3 is TGTGCCAGCAGCGCCCGGGACTCAGGGGTATACGAGCAGTACGTC.

The V call is TRBV7-2, the J call TRBJ1-1; the D is unclear. Germline V CDR1 and CDR2: SGHTA, FQGNSA. V lost 5 bases and J 1 base, leaving 8 bases between the germline ends. CDR3 length: 13 residues. CDR3 DNA: TGTGCCAGCAGCCCGTGGACGAACACTGAAGCTTTCTTT. Protein: CASSPWTNTEAFF.

This clonotype was observed a few times. In nucleotides, the CDR3 is TGCGCCAGCAGCTTATGGGTCCAAGAGACCCAGTACTTC. Amino acids: CASSLWVQETQYF. V gene TRBV5-1 combines with J gene TRBJ2-5, with no clear D. Germline V gene data show CDR1 as SGHRS and CDR2 as YFSETQ. The CDR3 extends over 13 amino acids. V shed 2 bases and J shed 1 base, with 6 bases lying between them.

The V gene is TRBV25-1, the J gene TRBJ2-3; D may match TRBD1 or TRBD2 (5 bases each). Germline-derived CDR1 and CDR2 are MGHDK and SYGVNS. The length of the CDR3 is 14 residues. V was pared by 2 bases and J by 2 bases, with 8 bases between. The CDR3 loop is CASSEGTPTDTQYF. The DNA for the CDR3 is TGTGCCAGCAGTGAAGGGACGCCCACAGATACGCAGTATTTT.

This clonotype was found many times. The chain recombines TRBV7-2 with TRBJ1-5; D is unresolved. V lost 5 bases and J lost 4, with 9 bases in between. The CDR3 runs to 13 residues. Germline V gene lookup returns CDR1 SGHTA and CDR2 FQGNSA. This CDR3 reads CASSQEANQPQHF. DNA of the CDR3: TGTGCCAGCAGCCAGGAGGCTAATCAGCCCCAGCATTTT.

The chain recombines TRBV5-8 with TRBJ1-3; unclear D gene. The V gene lost 1 base and the J gene lost 0 bases, with 8 bases spanning the gap. Germline CDR1 is SGHTS and CDR2 is YDEGEE. This CDR3 region has 15 residues. Written as DNA, the CDR3 is TGTGCCAGCAGCTTGTGGCAGTTCTCTGGAAACACCATATATTTT. It yields the protein CASSLWQFSGNTIYF. Supplemented by reference TRBV5-8 and TRBJ1-3, the full variable domain reads EAGVTQSPTHLIKTRGQQATLRCSPISGHTSVYWYQQALGLGLQFLLWYDEGEERNRGNFPPRFSGRQFPNYSSELNVNALELEDSALYLCASSLWQFSGNTIYFGEGSWLTVV.

In its sample, this clonotype was seen a few times. The chain joins TRBV29-1 to TRBJ1-1; 9 nucleotides agree with TRBD1. The length of the CDR3 is 13 residues. With V trimmed by 7 bases and J by 4 bases, 7 bases remained unmatched. CDR1 and CDR2 from the germline V gene are SQVTM and ANQGSEA. Here the CDR3 DNA reads TGCAGCGGTGGACAGGGGCAGGGCACTGAAGCTTTCTTT. Encoded protein: CSGGQGQGTEAFF. The full variable domain, with the rest looked up from reference TRBV29-1 and TRBJ1-1, is SAVISQKPSRDICQRGTSLTIQCQVDSQVTMMFWYRQQPGQSLTLIATANQGSEATYESGFVIDKFPISRPNLTFSTLTVSNMSPEDSSIYLCSGGQGQGTEAFFGQGTRLTVV.